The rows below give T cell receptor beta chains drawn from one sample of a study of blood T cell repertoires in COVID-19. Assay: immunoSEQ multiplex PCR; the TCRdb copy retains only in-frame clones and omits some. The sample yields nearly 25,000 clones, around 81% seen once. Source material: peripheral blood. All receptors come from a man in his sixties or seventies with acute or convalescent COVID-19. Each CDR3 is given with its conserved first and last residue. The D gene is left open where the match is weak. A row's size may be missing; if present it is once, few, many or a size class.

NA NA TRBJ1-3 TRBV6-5 TGTGCCAGCGCGGAGAACCTCTCTGGAAACACCATATATTTT CASAENLSGNTIYF
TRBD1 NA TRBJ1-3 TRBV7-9 TGTGCCAGCAGCTTAGAGGGGGCAAGAAACACCATATATTTT CASSLEGARNTIYF
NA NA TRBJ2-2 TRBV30 TGTGCCTGGAGTGCGGGGGCCGGGGAGCTGTTTTTT CAWSAGAGELFF
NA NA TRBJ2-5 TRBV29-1 TGCAGCGTGGGGACAAGCCAAGAGACCCAGTACTTC CSVGTSQETQYF
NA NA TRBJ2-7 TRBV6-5 TGTGCCAGCAGCTTACGCCGGGACAATGCCTACGAGCAGTACTTC CASSLRRDNAYEQYF
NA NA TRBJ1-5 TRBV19 TGTGCCAGTAGTCCACAGGGCGAAGGCAATCAGCCCCAGCATTTT CASSPQGEGNQPQHF
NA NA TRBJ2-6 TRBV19 TGTGCCGGTAGCTCTCTGGAGGGGGGGAGCTCCCCTTCTGGGGCCAACGTCCTGACTTTC CAGSSLEGGSSPSGANVLTF
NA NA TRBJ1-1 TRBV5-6 TGTGCCAGTAGGATTTTTAGCGCGAACACTGAAGCTTTCTTT CASRIFSANTEAFF
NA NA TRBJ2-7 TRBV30 TGTGCCTGGAGTGTACGCGAGCGGCACTCCTACGAGCAGTACTTC CAWSVRERHSYEQYF
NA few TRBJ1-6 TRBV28 TGTGCCAGCAGTTTGGCTCCGGGAGAGGGCTCACCCCTCCACTTT CASSLAPGEGSPLHF
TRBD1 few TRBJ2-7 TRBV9 TGTGCCAGCAGCGTAGCCCCCACAGGGGAATACGAGCAGTACTTC CASSVAPTGEYEQYF
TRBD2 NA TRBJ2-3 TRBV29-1 TGCTCATACAGCGGGCGGGGGGATACGCAGTATTTT CSYSGRGDTQYF
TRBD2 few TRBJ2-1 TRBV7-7 TGTGCCAGCAGCTTAGCGACTAGCGGGAGGCCCCCAAACAATGAGCAGTTCTTC CASSLATSGRPPNNEQFF
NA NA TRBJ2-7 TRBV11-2 TGTGCCAGCAGCAGGGGTTACGAGCAGTACTTC CASSRGYEQYF
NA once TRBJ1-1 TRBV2 TGTGCCAGCAGTGCCGGGATGGACACTGAAGCTTTCTTT CASSAGMDTEAFF
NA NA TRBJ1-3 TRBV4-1 TGCGCCAGCAGCCAAGACGCGAACACCATATATTTT CASSQDANTIYF
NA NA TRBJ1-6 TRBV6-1 TGTGCCAGCAGTTATGAGGGTTTGGGTTCACCCCTCCACTTT CASSYEGLGSPLHF